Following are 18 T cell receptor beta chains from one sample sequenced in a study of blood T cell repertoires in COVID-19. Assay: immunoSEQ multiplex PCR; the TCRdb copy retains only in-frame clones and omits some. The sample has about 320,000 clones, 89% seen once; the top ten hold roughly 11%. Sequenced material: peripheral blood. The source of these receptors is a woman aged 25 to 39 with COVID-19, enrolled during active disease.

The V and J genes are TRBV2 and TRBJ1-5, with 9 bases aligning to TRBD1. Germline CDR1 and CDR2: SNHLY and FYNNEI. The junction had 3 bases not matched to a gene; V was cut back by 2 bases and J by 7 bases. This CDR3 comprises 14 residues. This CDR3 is CASSERTGVQPQHF. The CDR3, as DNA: TGTGCCAGCAGTGAAAGGACAGGGGTACAGCCCCAGCATTTT.

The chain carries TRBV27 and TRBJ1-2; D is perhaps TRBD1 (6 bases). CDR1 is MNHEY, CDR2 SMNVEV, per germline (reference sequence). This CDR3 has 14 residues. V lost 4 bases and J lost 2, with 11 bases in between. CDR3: CASSSPQGNYGYTF. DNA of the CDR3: TGTGCCAGCAGTTCACCCCAGGGGAACTATGGCTACACCTTC.

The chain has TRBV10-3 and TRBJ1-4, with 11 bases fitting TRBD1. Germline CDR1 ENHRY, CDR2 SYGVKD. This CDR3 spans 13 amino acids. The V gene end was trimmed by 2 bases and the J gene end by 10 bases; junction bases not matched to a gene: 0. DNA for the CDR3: TGTGCCATCAGTGAGGGGACAGGGGGAAAACTGTTTTTT. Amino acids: CAISEGTGGKLFF.

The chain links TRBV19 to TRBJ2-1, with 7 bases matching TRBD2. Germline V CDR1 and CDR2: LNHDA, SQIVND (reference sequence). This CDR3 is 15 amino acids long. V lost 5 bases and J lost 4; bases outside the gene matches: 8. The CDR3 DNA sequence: TGTGCCAGTAGTCCCCAGGGAGGGAATTACAATGAGCAGTTCTTC. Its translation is CASSPQGGNYNEQFF.

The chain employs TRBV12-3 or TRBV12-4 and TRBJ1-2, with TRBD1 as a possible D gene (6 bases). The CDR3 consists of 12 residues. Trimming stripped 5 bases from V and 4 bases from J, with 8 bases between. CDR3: CASSRTVYGYTF. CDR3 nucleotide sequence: TGTGCCAGCAGTAGGACAGTCTATGGCTACACCTTC.

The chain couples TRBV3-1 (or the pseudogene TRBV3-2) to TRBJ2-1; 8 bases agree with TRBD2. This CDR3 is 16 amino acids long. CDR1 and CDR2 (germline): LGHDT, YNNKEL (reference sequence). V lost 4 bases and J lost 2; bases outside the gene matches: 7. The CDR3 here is CASSPYAGGAYNEQFF. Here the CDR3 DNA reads TGTGCCAGCAGCCCATACGCCGGGGGGGCCTACAATGAGCAGTTCTTC.

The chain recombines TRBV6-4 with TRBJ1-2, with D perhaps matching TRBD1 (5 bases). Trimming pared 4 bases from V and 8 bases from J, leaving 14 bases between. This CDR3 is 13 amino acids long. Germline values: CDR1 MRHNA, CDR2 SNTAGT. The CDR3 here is CASSVTGLGGYTF. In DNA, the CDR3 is TGTGCCAGCAGTGTCACAGGCTTGGGCGGCTACACCTTC.

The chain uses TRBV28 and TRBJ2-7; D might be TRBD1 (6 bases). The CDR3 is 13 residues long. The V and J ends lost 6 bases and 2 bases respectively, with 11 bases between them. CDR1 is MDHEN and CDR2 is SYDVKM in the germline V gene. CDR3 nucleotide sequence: TGTGCCAGCAGGCGGACAGCAACCTACGAGCAGTACTTC. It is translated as CASRRTATYEQYF. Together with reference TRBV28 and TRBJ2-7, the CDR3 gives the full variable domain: DVKVTQSSRYLVKRTGEKVFLECVQDMDHENMFWYRQDPGLGLRLIYFSYDVKMKEKGDIPEGYSVSREKKERFSLILESASTNQTSMYLCASRRTATYEQYFGPGTRLTVT.

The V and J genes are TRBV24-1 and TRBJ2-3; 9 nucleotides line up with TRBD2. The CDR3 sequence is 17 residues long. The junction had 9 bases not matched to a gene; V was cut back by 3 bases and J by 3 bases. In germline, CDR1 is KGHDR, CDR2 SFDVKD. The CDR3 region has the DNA TGTGCCACCAGTGATCGTGGGACAGCGGGAGGAACAGATACGCAGTATTTT. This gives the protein CATSDRGTAGGTDTQYF.

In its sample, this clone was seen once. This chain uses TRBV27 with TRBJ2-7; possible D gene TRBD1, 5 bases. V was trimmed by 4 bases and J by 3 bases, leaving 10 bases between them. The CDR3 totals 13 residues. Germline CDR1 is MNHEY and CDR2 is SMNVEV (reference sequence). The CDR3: CASSSGSGYEQYF. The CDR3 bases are TGTGCCAGCAGTTCAGGGTCGGGCTACGAGCAGTACTTC.

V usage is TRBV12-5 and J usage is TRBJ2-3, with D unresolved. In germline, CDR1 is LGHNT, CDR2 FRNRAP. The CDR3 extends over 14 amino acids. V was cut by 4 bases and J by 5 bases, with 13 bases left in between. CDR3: CASGSSSRLDTQYF. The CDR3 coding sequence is TGTGCTAGTGGTTCCTCCTCGCGACTAGATACGCAGTATTTT.

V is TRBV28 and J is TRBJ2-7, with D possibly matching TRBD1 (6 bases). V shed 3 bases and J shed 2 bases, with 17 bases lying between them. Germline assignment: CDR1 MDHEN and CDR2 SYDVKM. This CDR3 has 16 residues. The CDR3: CASSFSRSGEPYEQYF. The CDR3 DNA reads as TGTGCCAGCAGTTTTAGTAGGTCAGGGGAACCCTACGAGCAGTACTTC.

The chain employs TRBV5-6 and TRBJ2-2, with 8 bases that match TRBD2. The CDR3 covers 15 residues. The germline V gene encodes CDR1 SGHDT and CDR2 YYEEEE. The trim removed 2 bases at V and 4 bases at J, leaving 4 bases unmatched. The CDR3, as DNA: TGTGCCAGCAGCTTCGGCGGGGGGAGCACCGGGGAGCTGTTTTTT. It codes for CASSFGGGSTGELFF. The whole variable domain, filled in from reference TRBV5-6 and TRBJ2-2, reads DAGVTQSPTHLIKTRGQQVTLRCSPKSGHDTVSWYQQALGQGPQFIFQYYEEEERQRGNFPDRFSGHQFPNYSSELNVNALLLGDSALYLCASSFGGGSTGELFFGEGSRLTVL.

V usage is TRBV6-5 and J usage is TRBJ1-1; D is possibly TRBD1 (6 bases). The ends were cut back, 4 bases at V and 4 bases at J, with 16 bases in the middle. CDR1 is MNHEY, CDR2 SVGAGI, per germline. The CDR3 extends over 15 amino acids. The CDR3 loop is CASSSTVTGLTEAFF. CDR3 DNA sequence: TGTGCCAGCAGTTCGACCGTTACAGGGCTCACTGAAGCTTTCTTT.

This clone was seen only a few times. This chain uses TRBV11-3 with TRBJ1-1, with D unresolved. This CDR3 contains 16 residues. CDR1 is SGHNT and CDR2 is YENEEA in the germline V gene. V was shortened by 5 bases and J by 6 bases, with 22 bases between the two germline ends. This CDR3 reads CASSQTYGSYGSEAFF. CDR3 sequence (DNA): TGTGCCAGCAGCCAGACTTATGGATCATATGGATCTGAAGCTTTCTTT.

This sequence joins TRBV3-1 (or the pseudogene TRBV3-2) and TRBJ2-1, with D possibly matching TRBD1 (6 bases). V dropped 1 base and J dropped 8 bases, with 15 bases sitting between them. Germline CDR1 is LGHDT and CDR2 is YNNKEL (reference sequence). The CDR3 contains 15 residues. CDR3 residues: CASSQVVRGWDEQFF. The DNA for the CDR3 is TGTGCCAGCAGCCAAGTTGTCAGGGGATGGGATGAGCAGTTCTTC.

The chain's CDR3 is CAILAVDSYEQYF. The CDR3 region has the DNA TGTGCCATCCTAGCGGTCGACTCCTACGAGCAGTACTTC. J is TRBJ2-7 and V is TRBV10-3; 7 bases map to TRBD2. The CDR3 length is 13 residues. Looked up from germline, CDR1 is ENHRY and CDR2 is SYGVKD. V was pared by 8 bases and J by 0 bases, with 4 bases of the junction left unmatched.

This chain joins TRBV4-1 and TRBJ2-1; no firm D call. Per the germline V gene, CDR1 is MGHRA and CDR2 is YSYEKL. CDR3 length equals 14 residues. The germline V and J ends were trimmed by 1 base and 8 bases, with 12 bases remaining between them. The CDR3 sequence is CASSQAFALDEQFF. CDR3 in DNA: TGCGCCAGCAGCCAAGCGTTCGCGCTGGATGAGCAGTTCTTC.